These 4 T cell receptor beta chains came from one sample sequenced in a study of control samples from healthy donors and cancer patients. Repertoires were generated with immunoSEQ multiplex PCR, while TCRdb's copy carries only in-frame clones and drops some. This sample has about 110,000 clones, with roughly nine tenths found just once. The material sequenced was blood. These receptors all stem from a woman under 30 in good health.

V is TRBV6-6 and J is TRBJ2-3; TRBD1 agrees at 7 bases. J was trimmed by 4 bases and V by 2 bases; bases with no gene match: 3. The germline V gene has CDR1 MNHNY and CDR2 SVGAGI (reference sequence). The CDR3 covers 14 residues. The CDR3 reads CASSYRGRADTQYF. The CDR3 coding sequence is TGTGCCAGCAGTTACAGGGGGCGAGCAGATACGCAGTATTTT.

The chain links TRBV29-1 to TRBJ2-3; D is undetermined. Germline-derived CDR1 and CDR2 are SQVTM and ANQGSEA. The CDR3 covers 15 residues. Trimming pared 4 bases from V and 4 bases from J, leaving 18 bases between. The CDR3 coding sequence is TGCAGCGTTGCCTTCCGGGTTGAACTTTCAGATACGCAGTATTTT. It codes for CSVAFRVELSDTQYF.

This chain joins TRBV4-1 and TRBJ2-3; 8 bases are shared with TRBD2. Germline values: CDR1 MGHRA, CDR2 YSYEKL. The J segment lost 1 base and the V segment lost 4 bases, leaving 7 bases of the junction unmatched. CDR3 length: 16 residues. The CDR3 DNA is TGCGCCAGCAGCCCCATTGCGACTAGCGGCACAGATACGCAGTATTTT. This encodes CASSPIATSGTDTQYF.

The V and J genes are TRBV19 and TRBJ2-7; D is uncertain. V was trimmed by 1 base and J by 3 bases, leaving 10 bases between them. The CDR3 extends over 14 amino acids. Germline V CDR1 and CDR2: LNHDA, SQIVND (reference sequence). The CDR3 DNA follows: TGTGCCAGTAGTATAGGAATAACCAGCTACGAGCAGTACTTC. Translating it yields CASSIGITSYEQYF.